The 2 T cell receptor beta chains reported below all come from one sample, sequenced in a study of cytomegalovirus exposure and HLA in healthy donors. The primer mix had 60 Vbeta and 13 Jbeta primers. TCRdb keeps only in-frame clones here, not all; method: immunoSEQ multiplex PCR. This sample has more than 100,000 clones; almost 80% occur once, and the top ten carry roughly 4%. The material sequenced was PBMCs. The receptors were gathered from a man aged 50-60 years in good health and CMV-seropositive.

The V gene is TRBV15, the J gene TRBJ1-2; 7 positions match TRBD1. The germline gives CDR1 LNHNV, CDR2 YYDKDF (reference sequence). Trimming at V came to 1 base and at J to 7 bases, leaving 9 bases not matched to a gene. The CDR3 consists of 15 residues. CDR3 DNA sequence: TGTGCCACCAGCAGAGGGAGGGACAGAACTCCTGGCTACACCTTC. As protein: CATSRGRDRTPGYTF.

The chain employs TRBV7-9 and TRBJ2-7; maybe TRBD1 (5 bases). V was clipped by 4 bases and J by 8 bases, with 15 bases between them. This CDR3 is built from 13 residues. Germline values: CDR1 SEHNR, CDR2 FQNEAQ (reference sequence). The CDR3, as DNA: TGTGCCAGCAGCTCAGGGCCGGGCAGAAAGCAGTACTTC. Encoded protein: CASSSGPGRKQYF.